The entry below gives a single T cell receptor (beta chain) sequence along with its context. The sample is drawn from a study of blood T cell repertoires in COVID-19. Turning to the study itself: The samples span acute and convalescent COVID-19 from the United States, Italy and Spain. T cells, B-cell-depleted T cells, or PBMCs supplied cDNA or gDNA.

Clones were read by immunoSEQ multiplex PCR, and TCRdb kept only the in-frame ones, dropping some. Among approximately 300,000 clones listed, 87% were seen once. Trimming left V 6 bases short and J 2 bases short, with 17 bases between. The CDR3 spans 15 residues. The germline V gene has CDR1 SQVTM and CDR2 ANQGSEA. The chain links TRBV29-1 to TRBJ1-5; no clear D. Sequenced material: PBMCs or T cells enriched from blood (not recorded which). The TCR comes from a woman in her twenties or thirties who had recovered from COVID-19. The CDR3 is CSVSDGLIGNQPQHF. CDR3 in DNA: TGCAGCGTATCAGATGGACTGATAGGCAATCAGCCCCAGCATTTT.